The table lists the clone carrying this T cell receptor (beta chain) with a count of one. Its antigen is currently unknown. The record originates from a study of memory CD4+ T cells and cytomegalovirus serostatus. Single viable CD3+CD4+CD8-CD45RO+ cells were sorted as the memory CD4+ T cells. Whole-study findings and limits: About two fifths of the roughly 150 known CMV-associated TCRbeta sequences appeared in CD4+ memory.

TCRdb's copy holds only in-frame clones and misses some; the assay was immunoSEQ multiplex PCR. The sample gives tens of thousands of clones, 75% to 85% of which show up once; approximately 0.71% is in the top ten. This TCR came from an adult in good health and CMV-seronegative. The specimen sequenced was memory CD4+ T cells from blood.

CDR3 nucleotides: TGTGCCAGCAAGCCTGTGGTGAGCACAGATACGCAGTATTTT. The encoded protein is CASKPVVSTDTQYF. This chain connects TRBV2 to TRBJ2-3, with D uncertain. Trimming took 7 bases from V and 0 from J, leaving 11 bases between them. Germline V gene sequence: CDR1 SNHLY, CDR2 FYNNEI. The CDR3 covers 14 residues. The variable domain in full, completed from reference TRBV2 and TRBJ2-3, reads EPEVTQTPSHQVTQMGQEVILRCVPISNHLYFYWYRQILGQKVEFLVSFYNNEISEKSEIFDDQFSVERPDGSNFTLKIRSTKLEDSAMYFCASKPVVSTDTQYFGPGTRLTVL.